The present T cell receptor (beta chain) was sequenced within a study of blood T cell repertoires in COVID-19 (dated by TCRdb to 2019 to 2021). About the full investigation: Samples from collaborators originated in the United States, Italy and Spain and spanned both the acute and convalescent phases of COVID-19. The prospective study material was composed of cDNA or gDNA derived from T cells, B-cell-depleted T cells, or PBMCs. Deeply sampled blood TCRbeta repertoires from subjects exposed to, actively infected with, or recovered from COVID-19 were included in the dataset. The repertoires were made available in a free public database intended to serve as a resource for research on the immune response to SARS-CoV-2. The samples were drawn from two sources: the first 160 participants of the ongoing ImmuneRACE study, and 1,254 subjects contributed by 6 global collaborators. Sample metadata almost always included a de-identified subject ID, COVID-19 status, age in years and sex. Where available, HLA class I and class II types were obtained from metadata supplied by the sample provider rather than from assay-based typing. What the study reported, not specific to this receptor: The amount of clinical and demographic metadata varied by source and participant and was provided uncurated.

Participants in the prospective study were enrolled through a virtual design, were aged roughly 18 to 100 years, and lived in roughly 26 United States geographic areas. In the prospective study, cohorts were assigned on the basis of participant-reported clinical history obtained from a screening survey and a study questionnaire. In the prospective study, mobile phlebotomists collected whole blood, serum and a nasopharyngeal or oropharyngeal swab from each participant. Additional blood draws and questionnaires over an approximately 2-month period could optionally be provided by prospective study participants. Prospective study blood samples were shipped either frozen or at room temperature before DNA extraction. For this clone: Its cognate antigen has yet to be identified. No base quality values were provided; no much bigger clone lies one nucleotide off.

The CDR3 numbers 12 residues from cysteine through phenylalanine. This entry keeps only the CDR3 DNA: 36 bases, framed from base 1. The germline V gene specifies KGHDR as CDR1 and SFDVKD as CDR2. V is reduced by 9 bases and J by 4 bases, leaving a spacing of 11 bases between them. TCRbeta CDR3 regions were amplified from genomic DNA by means of the immunoSEQ Assay, a bias-controlled multiplex PCR. Under the source paper's analysis protocol: Within the assay, amplification of reference gene primers was used to estimate how many nucleated cells each sample contained. Sequence reads were collapsed and filtered to measure the absolute abundance of every unique TCRbeta CDR3 rearrangement. For each sample, productive Simpson clonality was calculated as the square root of Simpson's diversity index over productive rearrangements. TCRdb stores this immuneACCESS table with in-frame sequences only. Part of the clones is absent; in the studies checked, under half of the shortfall reflects unresolved V genes, and no reason is known for the rest. The V and J calls and clone size come from that table; D and trimming were worked out from the DNA. For this sample the table gives roughly 250,000 clones, of which around 88% were detected only once. The ten top clones hold over 1% of the sample.

Input material: PBMCs or T cells enriched from blood (not recorded which). This receptor was identified in a woman in her 40s with acute COVID-19. The rearrangement combines TRBV24-1 with TRBJ1-2; a confident D gene designation cannot be given. The CDR3 region: CATYTEFYGYTF. The DNA sequence is given as TGTGCCACCTACACGGAGTTCTATGGCTACACCTTC.